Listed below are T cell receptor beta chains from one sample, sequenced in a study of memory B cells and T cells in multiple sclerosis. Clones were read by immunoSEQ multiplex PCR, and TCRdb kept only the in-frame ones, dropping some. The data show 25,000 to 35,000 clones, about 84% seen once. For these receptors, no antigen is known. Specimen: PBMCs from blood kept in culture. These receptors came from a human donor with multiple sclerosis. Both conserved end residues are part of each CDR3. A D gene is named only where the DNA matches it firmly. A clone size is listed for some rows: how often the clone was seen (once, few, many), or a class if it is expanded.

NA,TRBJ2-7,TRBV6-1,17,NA,CASSEASFLGGGIEQYF,TGTGCCAGCAGTGAAGCGTCCTTTTTGGGGGGCGGGATCGAGCAGTACTTC
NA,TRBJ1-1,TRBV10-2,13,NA,CASSDRGVTEAFF,TGCGCCAGCAGTGATCGAGGGGTCACTGAAGCTTTCTTT
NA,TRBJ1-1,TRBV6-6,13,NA,CASRSGGNTEAFF,TGTGCCAGCAGGTCAGGCGGGAACACTGAAGCTTTCTTT
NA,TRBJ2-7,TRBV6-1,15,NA,CASSEVSLANYEQYF,TGTGCCAGCAGTGAAGTTAGCCTAGCGAACTACGAGCAGTACTTC
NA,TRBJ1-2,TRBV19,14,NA,CASIPGGTRYGYTF,TGTGCCAGTATTCCCGGCGGGACGCGTTATGGCTACACCTTC
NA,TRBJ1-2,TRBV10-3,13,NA,CAIQGSSNYGYTF,TGTGCCATACAGGGATCCTCTAACTATGGCTACACCTTC
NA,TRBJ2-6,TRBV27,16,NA,CASSLTPRSGANVLTF,TGTGCCAGCAGTTTGACCCCCCGTTCTGGGGCCAACGTCCTGACTTTC
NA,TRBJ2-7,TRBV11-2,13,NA,CASSSWTIYEQYF,TGTGCCAGCAGCTCCTGGACCATCTACGAGCAGTACTTC
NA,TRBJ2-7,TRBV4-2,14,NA,CASSQEVTSYEQYF,TGTGCCAGCAGCCAAGAGGTCACCTCCTACGAGCAGTACTTC
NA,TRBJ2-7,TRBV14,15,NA,CASSQVEAYLYEQYF,TGTGCCAGCAGCCAAGTCGAGGCCTATTTGTACGAGCAGTACTTC
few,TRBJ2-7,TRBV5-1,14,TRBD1,CASSLGQGLHEQYF,TGTGCCAGCAGCCTGGGACAGGGGCTGCACGAGCAGTACTTC
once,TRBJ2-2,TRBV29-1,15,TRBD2,CSVEMMRGVTGELFF,TGCAGCGTTGAAATGATGCGGGGGGTCACCGGGGAGCTGTTTTTT
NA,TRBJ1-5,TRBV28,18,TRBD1,CASSPLAFARGLLEPQHF,TGTGCCAGCAGTCCCCTCGCTTTTGCCAGGGGGCTTTTGGAGCCCCAGCATTTT
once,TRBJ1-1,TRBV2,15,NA,CASDGQGRANTEAFF,TGTGCCAGCGATGGGCAGGGGAGGGCGAACACTGAAGCTTTCTTT
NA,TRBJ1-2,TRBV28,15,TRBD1,CASRDSDFLNYGYTF,TGTGCCAGCCGGGACAGCGATTTTCTTAACTATGGCTACACCTTC
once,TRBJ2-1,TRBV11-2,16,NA,CASSPGAYSSYNEQFF,TGTGCCAGCAGCCCAGGGGCCTACAGCTCCTACAATGAGCAGTTCTTC
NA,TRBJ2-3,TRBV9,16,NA,CASSAKQGLSTDTQYF,TGTGCCAGCAGCGCAAAACAGGGCTTAAGCACAGATACGCAGTATTTT
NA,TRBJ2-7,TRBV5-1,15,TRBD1,CASSSDRASSYEQYF,TGCGCCAGCAGCTCGGACAGGGCCAGCTCCTACGAGCAGTACTTC
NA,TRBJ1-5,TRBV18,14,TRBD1,CASSPGTDNQPQHF,TGTGCCAGCTCACCCGGGACAGACAATCAGCCCCAGCATTTT
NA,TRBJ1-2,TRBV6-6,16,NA,CASSYGEVTTDYGYTF,TGTGCCAGCAGTTACGGGGAGGTCACAACAGACTATGGCTACACCTTC
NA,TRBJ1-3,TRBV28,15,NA,CASSFLREGGNTIYF,TGTGCCAGCAGTTTTTTAAGGGAGGGTGGAAACACCATATATTTT
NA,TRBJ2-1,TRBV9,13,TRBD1,CASSEQGDNEQFF,TGTGCCAGCAGCGAGCAGGGGGACAATGAGCAGTTCTTC
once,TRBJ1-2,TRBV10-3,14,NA,CAISLTERNYGYTF,TGTGCCATCAGTTTGACAGAGAGAAACTATGGCTACACCTTC
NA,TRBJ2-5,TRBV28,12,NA,CASSFSQETQYF,TGTGCCAGCAGTTTTAGCCAAGAGACCCAGTACTTC
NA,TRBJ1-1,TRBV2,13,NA,CASRDSMNTEAFF,TGTGCCAGCAGGGATTCGATGAACACTGAAGCTTTCTTT
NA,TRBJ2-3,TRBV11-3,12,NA,CASSARMDTQYF,TGTGCCAGCAGCGCCCGGATGGATACGCAGTATTTT
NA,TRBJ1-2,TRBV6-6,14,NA,CASSPRNANYGYTF,TGTGCCAGCAGCCCCAGAAACGCTAACTATGGCTACACCTTC
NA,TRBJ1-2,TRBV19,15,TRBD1,CASSINPGQAYGYTF,TGTGCCAGTAGTATTAATCCCGGACAGGCCTATGGCTACACCTTC
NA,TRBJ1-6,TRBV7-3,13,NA,CASSLGNNSPLHF,TGTGCCAGCAGCTTAGGGAATAATTCACCCCTCCACTTT
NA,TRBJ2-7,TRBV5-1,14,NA,CASSLDGQPYEQYF,TGCGCCAGCAGCTTGGACGGACAGCCCTACGAGCAGTACTTC
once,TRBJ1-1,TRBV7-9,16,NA,CASSLRGRGVNTEAFF,TGTGCCAGCAGCTTACGGGGACGGGGCGTGAACACTGAAGCTTTCTTT
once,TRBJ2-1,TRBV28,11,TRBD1,CASRADRARFF,TGTGCCAGCAGAGCGGACAGGGCTAGGTTCTTC
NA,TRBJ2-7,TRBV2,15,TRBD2,CASKPGTSATYEQYF,TGTGCCAGTAAGCCCGGGACTAGCGCCACCTACGAGCAGTACTTC
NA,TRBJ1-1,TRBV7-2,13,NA,CASSGARYTEAFF,TGTGCCAGCAGCGGCGCGAGATACACTGAAGCTTTCTTT
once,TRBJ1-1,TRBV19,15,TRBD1,CASSIGTGWNTEAFF,TGTGCCAGTAGTATTGGGACAGGGTGGAACACTGAAGCTTTCTTT
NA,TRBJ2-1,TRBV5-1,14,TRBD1,CASSQDRAYNEQFF,TGCGCCAGCAGCCAGGACAGGGCCTACAATGAGCAGTTCTTC
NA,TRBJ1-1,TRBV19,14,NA,CASMARDRNTEAFF,TGTGCCAGTATGGCCCGAGACAGGAACACTGAAGCTTTCTTT
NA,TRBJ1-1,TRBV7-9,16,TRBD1,CASSSSGTGSNTEAFF,TGTGCCAGCAGCTCCTCCGGGACAGGGTCGAACACTGAAGCTTTCTTT
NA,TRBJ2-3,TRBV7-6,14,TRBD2,CASSLSSGGPTQYF,TGTGCCAGCAGCTTATCAAGCGGGGGGCCAACGCAGTATTTT
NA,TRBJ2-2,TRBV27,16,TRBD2,CASSLFSGGDFGELFF,TGTGCCAGCAGTTTATTTAGCGGGGGGGACTTCGGGGAGCTGTTTTTT
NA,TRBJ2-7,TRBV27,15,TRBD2,CASSFSLAGLYEQYF,TGTGCCAGCAGTTTCTCACTAGCGGGACTCTACGAGCAGTACTTC
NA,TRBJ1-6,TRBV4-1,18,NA,CASSQALPASSYNSPLHF,TGCGCCAGCAGCCAAGCGTTACCGGCTAGCTCCTATAATTCACCCCTCCACTTT
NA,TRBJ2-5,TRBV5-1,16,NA,CASSLDTARPPETQYF,TGCGCCAGCAGCTTGGATACGGCTCGTCCCCCCGAGACCCAGTACTTC
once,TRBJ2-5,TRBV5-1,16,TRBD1,CASSLAGTGRRETQYF,TGCGCCAGCAGCTTGGCCGGGACAGGAAGAAGGGAGACCCAGTACTTC
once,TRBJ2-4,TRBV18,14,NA,CASSLRRSGDIQYF,TGTGCCAGCTCACTTCGACGGTCCGGGGACATTCAGTACTTC
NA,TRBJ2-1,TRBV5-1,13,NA,CASSFAAYNEQFF,TGCGCCAGCAGCTTTGCGGCCTACAATGAGCAGTTCTTC
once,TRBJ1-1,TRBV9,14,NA,CASSPSVAATEAFF,TGTGCCAGCAGCCCGTCCGTAGCCGCCACTGAAGCTTTCTTT
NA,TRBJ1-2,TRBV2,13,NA,CASSESMNYGYTF,TGTGCCAGCAGTGAGAGCATGAACTATGGCTACACCTTC
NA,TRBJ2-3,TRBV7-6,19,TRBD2,CASSRYPGLAGRYTDTQYF,TGTGCCAGCAGCCGGTATCCGGGACTAGCGGGAAGGTACACAGATACGCAGTATTTT
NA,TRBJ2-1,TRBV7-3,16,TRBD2,CASSLYGAGGPSEQFF,TGTGCCAGCAGCTTATACGGAGCGGGGGGGCCCAGTGAGCAGTTCTTC
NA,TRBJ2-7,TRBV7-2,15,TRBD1,CASSLNPQGAYEQYF,TGTGCCAGCAGCTTAAACCCCCAGGGGGCTTACGAGCAGTACTTC
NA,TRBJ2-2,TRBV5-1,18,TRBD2,CASSLRTSGGRDTGELFF,TGCGCCAGCAGCTTGCGGACTAGCGGGGGAAGGGACACCGGGGAGCTGTTTTTT
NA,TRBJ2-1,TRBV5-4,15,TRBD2,CASSITGGSYNEQFF,TGTGCCAGCAGCATCACGGGGGGCTCCTACAATGAGCAGTTCTTC
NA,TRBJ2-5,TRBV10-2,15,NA,CASSRMEGGQETQYF,TGCGCCAGCAGTCGGATGGAAGGGGGCCAAGAGACCCAGTACTTC